This T cell receptor beta chain was obtained from a study of T cell repertoires in cytomegalovirus infection. Findings and caveats of the study: HLA-C-restricted CMV-specific TCR beta clonotypes were dominant in the ex vivo response.

One entry per CDR3 protein results from TCRdb running MiXCR on the reads. Found here are roughly 51,000 distinct CDR3 sequences, roughly a fifth of them singletons; the top ten hold around a quarter. In the case of this clonotype: Its target is not known.

Germline CDR1 is SGHVS and CDR2 is FNYEAQ. The V end was cut by 5 bases, the J end by 1 base, with 11 bases between. The CDR3 is made up of 14 amino acids. Specimen: CD8+ T cells from cultured PBMCs, collected from culture after CMV antigen stimulation. This chain connects TRBV7-6 to TRBJ1-2, with TRBD1 as a possible D gene (5 bases). This TCR was sampled from a human donor in good health (CMV status not recorded). Some clones in this sample may be carry-over from other donors' samples. The CDR3 DNA follows: TGTGCCAGCAGCCCCGGCGGGGGTAACTATGGCTACACCTTC. As protein: CASSPGGGNYGYTF.